This T cell receptor (beta chain) stems from a study of T cells in localized non-small cell lung cancer. CDR1 is LNHDA and CDR2 is SQIVND in the germline V gene (reference sequence). With 4 bases removed from V and 6 bases from J, the gap between germline ends came to 13 bases. This CDR3 is 13 amino acids long. Study-wide points: With higher T cell density in blood came longer overall survival. Adjacent lung had a median about 60 of the 100 largest tumor clones.

Notes on this clone: Its antigen is as yet unknown.

Clones were read by immunoSEQ multiplex PCR, and TCRdb kept only the in-frame ones, dropping some. The data hold 1,000 to 1,200 clones, with 17% observed a single time. Source: lung tumor tissue, taken before any cancer treatment. This clonotype was sampled from a woman aged 40-70 years with stage II lung adenocarcinoma. The chain links TRBV19 to TRBJ2-7, with a weak D call TRBD2 (6 bases). CDR3 residues: CASSTLLGGEQYF. CDR3 in DNA: TGTGCCAGTAGTACCCTTCTCGGGGGCGAGCAGTACTTC. Looking up the rest from reference TRBV19 and TRBJ2-7 gives the full variable domain: DGGITQSPKYLFRKEGQNVTLSCEQNLNHDAMYWYRQDPGQGLRLIYYSQIVNDFQKGDIAEGYSVSREKKESFPLTVTSAQKNPTAFYLCASSTLLGGEQYFGPGTRLTVT.